This TCR beta chain comes out of a study of CD8 T cells in Susac syndrome. With random hexamers, 0.5 to 1 ug RNA was reverse transcribed. The TCR beta CDR3 was amplified by immunoSEQ multiplex PCR across 54 Vbeta, 13 Jbeta. TCRdb redid the calling of the immunoSEQ multiplex PCR reads with MiXCR, one entry per CDR3 protein. There are under 150,000 distinct CDR3 sequences in the sample; around 75% occur only once, and more than 0.5% lies in the top ten. The CDR3 consists of 15 residues. Germline loops: CDR1 LNHDA, CDR2 SQIVND (reference sequence). The V end was cut by 3 bases, the J end by 3 bases, with 15 bases between. The patients serving as multiple sclerosis controls were treatment-naive. They had stable or active relapsing-remitting disease and fulfilled revised McDonald criteria.

This sequence was found in a human donor with multiple sclerosis. Sequenced input: CD8+ T cells from PBMCs. J is TRBJ2-7 and V is TRBV19; possibly TRBD1 for D (6 bases). CDR3 region: CASSITRGGDYEQYF. The CDR3 DNA is TGTGCCAGTAGTATTACCCGAGGGGGAGACTACGAGCAGTACTTC. The complete variable domain, with remaining parts taken from reference TRBV19 and TRBJ2-7, reads DGGITQSPKYLFRKEGQNVTLSCEQNLNHDAMYWYRQDPGQGLRLIYYSQIVNDFQKGDIAEGYSVSREKKESFPLTVTSAQKNPTAFYLCASSITRGGDYEQYFGPGTRLTVT.